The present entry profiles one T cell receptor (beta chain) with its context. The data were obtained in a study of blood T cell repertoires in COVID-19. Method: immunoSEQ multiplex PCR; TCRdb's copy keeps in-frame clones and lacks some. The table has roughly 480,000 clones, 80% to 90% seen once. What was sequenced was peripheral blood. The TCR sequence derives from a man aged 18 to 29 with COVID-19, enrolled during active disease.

DNA for the CDR3: TGTGCCAGCAGCTCCTTGACTGCCACAGATACGCAGTATTTT. Translation gives CASSSLTATDTQYF. This chain links TRBV7-2 with TRBJ2-3; D gene ambiguous. Germline V gene sequence: CDR1 SGHTA, CDR2 FQGNSA. The V end was cut by 4 bases, the J end by 2 bases, with 10 bases between. This CDR3 has 14 amino acids.